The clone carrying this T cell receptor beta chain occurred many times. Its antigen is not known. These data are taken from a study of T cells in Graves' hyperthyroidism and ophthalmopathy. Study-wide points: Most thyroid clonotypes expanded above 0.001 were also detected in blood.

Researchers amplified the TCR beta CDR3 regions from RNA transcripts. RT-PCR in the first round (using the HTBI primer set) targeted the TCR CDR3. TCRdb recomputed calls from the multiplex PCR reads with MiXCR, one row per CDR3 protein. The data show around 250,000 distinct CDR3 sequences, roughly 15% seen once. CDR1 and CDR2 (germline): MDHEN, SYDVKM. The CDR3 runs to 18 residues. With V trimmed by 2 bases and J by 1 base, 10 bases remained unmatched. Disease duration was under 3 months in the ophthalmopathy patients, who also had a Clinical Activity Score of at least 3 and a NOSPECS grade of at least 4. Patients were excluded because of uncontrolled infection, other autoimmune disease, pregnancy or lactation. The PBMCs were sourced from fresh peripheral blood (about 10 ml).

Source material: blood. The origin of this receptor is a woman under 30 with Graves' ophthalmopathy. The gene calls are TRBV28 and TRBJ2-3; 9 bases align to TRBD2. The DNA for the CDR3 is TGTGCCAGCAGTTTAGGTCCCCTAGCGGGGCGGGGCACAGATACGCAGTATTTT. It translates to CASSLGPLAGRGTDTQYF.